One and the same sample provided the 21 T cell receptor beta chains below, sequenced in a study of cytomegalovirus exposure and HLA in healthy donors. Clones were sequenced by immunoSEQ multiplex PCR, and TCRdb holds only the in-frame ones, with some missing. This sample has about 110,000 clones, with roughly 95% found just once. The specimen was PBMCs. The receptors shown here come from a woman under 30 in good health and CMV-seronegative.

CDR3 bases: TGTGCCAGCAGCACGGGGAAAGGGCCCTCCTACGAGCAGTACTTC. Residues: CASSTGKGPSYEQYF. The chain has TRBV9 and TRBJ2-7, with D tentatively TRBD2 (5 bases). The ends were cut back, 4 bases at V and 0 bases at J, with 14 bases in the middle. Looked up from germline, CDR1 is SGDLS and CDR2 is YYNGEE. CDR3 size: 15 residues.

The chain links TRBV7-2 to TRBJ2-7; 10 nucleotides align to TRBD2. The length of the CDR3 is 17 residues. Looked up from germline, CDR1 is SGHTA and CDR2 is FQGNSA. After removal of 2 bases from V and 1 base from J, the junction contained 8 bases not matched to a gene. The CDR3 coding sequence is TGTGCCAGCAGCTTACCCCATTTAGCGGGGGGTTCCTACGAGCAGTACTTC. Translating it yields CASSLPHLAGGSYEQYF.

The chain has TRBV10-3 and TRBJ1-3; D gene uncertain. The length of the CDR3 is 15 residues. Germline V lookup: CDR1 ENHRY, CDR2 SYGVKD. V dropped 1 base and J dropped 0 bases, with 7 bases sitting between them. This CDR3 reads CAISEYEVSGNTIYF. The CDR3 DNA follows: TGTGCCATCAGTGAGTACGAGGTCTCTGGAAACACCATATATTTT.

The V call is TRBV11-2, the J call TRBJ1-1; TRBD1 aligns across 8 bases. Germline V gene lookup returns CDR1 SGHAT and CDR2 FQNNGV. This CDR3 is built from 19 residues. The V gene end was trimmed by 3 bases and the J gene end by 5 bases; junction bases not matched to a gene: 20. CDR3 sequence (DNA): TGTGCCAGCAGCTTGACCGCTCCCACTGGACAGGGAGTTTGGACTGAAGCTTTCTTT. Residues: CASSLTAPTGQGVWTEAFF.

The CDR3 DNA sequence: TGCGCCAGCAGAACGGACACTGAAGCTTTCTTT. Amino acids: CASRTDTEAFF. The rearrangement links TRBV5-1 to TRBJ1-1; D ambiguous. This CDR3 has 11 residues. Germline CDR1 reads SGHRS; CDR2 reads YFSETQ. Trimming took off 5 bases at V and 3 bases at J, with 5 bases between the two ends.

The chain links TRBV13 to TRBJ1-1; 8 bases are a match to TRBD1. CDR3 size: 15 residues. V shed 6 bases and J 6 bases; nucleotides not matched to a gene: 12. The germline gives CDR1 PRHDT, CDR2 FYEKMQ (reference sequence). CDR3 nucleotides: TGTGCCAGCAGTCCGACCGGACAGGGAGTCCCTGAAGCTTTCTTT. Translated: CASSPTGQGVPEAFF.

The CDR3 DNA sequence: TGTGCCAGTAGGTCGGGGGGCCCCCCGAACACTGAAGCTTTCTTT. Its protein product is CASRSGGPPNTEAFF. The chain combines TRBV19 with TRBJ1-1; possible D gene TRBD1, 6 bases. V gave up 6 bases and J gave up 1 base, with 15 bases separating them. Germline lookup yields CDR1 LNHDA and CDR2 SQIVND (reference sequence). This CDR3 contains 15 residues.

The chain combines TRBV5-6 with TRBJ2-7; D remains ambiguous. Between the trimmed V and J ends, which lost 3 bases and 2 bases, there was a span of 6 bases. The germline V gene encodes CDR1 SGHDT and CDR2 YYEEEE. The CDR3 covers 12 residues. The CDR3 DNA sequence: TGTGCCAGCAGCTCGAGCCCCTACGAGCAGTACTTC. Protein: CASSSSPYEQYF.

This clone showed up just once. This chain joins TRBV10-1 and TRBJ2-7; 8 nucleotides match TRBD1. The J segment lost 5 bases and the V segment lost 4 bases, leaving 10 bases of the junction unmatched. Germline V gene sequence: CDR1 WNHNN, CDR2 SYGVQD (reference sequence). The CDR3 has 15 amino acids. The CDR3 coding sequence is TGCGCCAGCAGTGGGGGTTGGCAGGGGGCCCACGAGCAGTACTTC. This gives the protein CASSGGWQGAHEQYF.

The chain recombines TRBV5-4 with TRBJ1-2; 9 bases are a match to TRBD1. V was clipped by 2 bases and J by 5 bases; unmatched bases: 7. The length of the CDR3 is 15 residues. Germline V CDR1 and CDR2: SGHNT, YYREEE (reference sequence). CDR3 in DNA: TGTGCCAGCAGCTTAACAGGGGGCGTAAGGTATGGCTACACCTTC. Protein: CASSLTGGVRYGYTF.

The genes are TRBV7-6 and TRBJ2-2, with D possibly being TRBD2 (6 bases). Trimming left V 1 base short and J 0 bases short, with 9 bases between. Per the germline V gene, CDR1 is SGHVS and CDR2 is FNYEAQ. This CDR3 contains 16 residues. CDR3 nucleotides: TGTGCCAGCAGCTTAGTGGGGGACTCGAACACCGGGGAGCTGTTTTTT. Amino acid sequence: CASSLVGDSNTGELFF.

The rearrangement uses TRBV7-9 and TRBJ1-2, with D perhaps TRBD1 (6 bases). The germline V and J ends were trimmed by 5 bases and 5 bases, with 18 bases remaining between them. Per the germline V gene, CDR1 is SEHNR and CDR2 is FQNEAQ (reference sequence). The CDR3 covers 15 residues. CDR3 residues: CASSPQSGGGYGYTF. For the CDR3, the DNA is TGTGCCAGCAGCCCCCAGTCGGGGGGCGGGTATGGCTACACCTTC. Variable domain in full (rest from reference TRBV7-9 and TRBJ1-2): DTGVSQNPRHKITKRGQNVTFRCDPISEHNRLYWYRQTLGQGPEFLTYFQNEAQLEKSRLLSDRFSAERPKGSFSTLEIQRTEQGDSAMYLCASSPQSGGGYGYTFGSGTRLTVV.

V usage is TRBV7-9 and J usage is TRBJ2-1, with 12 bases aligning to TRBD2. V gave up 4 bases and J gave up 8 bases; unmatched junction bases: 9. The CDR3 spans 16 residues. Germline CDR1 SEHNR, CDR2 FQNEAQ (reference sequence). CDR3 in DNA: TGTGCCAGCAGCTCCCGACTAGCGGGAGAGGTTGATGAGCAGTTCTTC. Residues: CASSSRLAGEVDEQFF.

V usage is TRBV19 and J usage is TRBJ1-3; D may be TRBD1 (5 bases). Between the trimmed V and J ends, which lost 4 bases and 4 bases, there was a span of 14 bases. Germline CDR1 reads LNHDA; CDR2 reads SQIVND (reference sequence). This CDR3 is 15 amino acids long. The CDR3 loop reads CASSTGGRGGNTIYF. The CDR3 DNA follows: TGTGCCAGTAGTACGGGGGGAAGAGGAGGAAACACCATATATTTT.

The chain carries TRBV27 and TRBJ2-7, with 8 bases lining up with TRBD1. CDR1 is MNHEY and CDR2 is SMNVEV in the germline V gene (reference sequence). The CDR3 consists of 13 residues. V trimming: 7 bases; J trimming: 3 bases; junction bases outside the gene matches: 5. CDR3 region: CASNTGQDYEQYF. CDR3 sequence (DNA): TGTGCCAGCAATACGGGACAGGACTACGAGCAGTACTTC.

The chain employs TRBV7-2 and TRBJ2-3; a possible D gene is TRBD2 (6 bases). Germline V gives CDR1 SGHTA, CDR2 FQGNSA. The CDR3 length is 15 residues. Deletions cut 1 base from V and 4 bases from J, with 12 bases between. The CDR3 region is CASSLVREAADTQYF. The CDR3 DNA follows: TGTGCCAGCAGCTTAGTCAGGGAGGCTGCAGATACGCAGTATTTT.

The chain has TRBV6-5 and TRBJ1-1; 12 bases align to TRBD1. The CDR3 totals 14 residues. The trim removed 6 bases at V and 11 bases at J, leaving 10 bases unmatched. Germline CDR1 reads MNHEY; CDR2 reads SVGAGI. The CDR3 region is CASSRTTGQGAAFF. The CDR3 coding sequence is TGTGCCAGCAGCAGAACTACGGGACAGGGGGCTGCTTTCTTT.

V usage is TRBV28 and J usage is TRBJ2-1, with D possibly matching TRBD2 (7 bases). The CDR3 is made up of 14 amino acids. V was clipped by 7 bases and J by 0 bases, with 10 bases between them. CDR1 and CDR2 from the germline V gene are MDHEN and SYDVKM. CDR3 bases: TGTGCCAGCACTAGGGGGGGCTCCTACAATGAGCAGTTCTTC. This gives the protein CASTRGGSYNEQFF.

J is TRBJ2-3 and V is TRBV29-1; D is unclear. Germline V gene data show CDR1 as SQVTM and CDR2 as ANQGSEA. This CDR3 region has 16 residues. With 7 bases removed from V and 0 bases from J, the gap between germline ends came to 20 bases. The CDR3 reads CSAERRMKSSTDTQYF. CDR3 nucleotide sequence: TGCAGCGCCGAACGCAGGATGAAGTCTAGCACAGATACGCAGTATTTT.

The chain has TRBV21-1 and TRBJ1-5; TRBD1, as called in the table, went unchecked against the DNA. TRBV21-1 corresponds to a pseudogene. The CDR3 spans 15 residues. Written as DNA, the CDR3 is TGTGCCAGCAGCAAACGCCCAGGGGCAAATCAGCCCCAGCATTTT. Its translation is CASSKRPGANQPQHF.

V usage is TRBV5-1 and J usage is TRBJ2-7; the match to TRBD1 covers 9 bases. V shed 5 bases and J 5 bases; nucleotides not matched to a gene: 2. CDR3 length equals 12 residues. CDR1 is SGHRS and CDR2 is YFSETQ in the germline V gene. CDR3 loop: CASRDRGNEQYF. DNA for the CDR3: TGCGCCAGCAGAGACAGGGGGAACGAGCAGTACTTC.